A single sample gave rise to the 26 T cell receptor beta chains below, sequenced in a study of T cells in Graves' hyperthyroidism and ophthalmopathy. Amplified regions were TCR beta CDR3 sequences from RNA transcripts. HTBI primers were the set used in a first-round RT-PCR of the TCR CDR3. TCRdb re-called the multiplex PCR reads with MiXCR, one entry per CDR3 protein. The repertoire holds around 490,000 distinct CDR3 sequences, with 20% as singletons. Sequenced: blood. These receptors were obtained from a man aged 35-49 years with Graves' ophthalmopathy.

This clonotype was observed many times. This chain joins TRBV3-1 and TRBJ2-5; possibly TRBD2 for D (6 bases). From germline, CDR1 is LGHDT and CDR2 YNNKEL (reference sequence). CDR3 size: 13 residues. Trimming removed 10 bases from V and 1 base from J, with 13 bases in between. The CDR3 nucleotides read TGTGCCATCGGATTAGCGGCCCAAGAGACCCAGTACTTC. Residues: CAIGLAAQETQYF.

Here the CDR3 reads CASSRGQGANGYTF. As DNA, the CDR3 is TGTGCCAGCAGTCGAGGACAGGGCGCGAATGGCTACACCTTC. V gene TRBV6-1 combines with J gene TRBJ1-2; 8 bases line up with TRBD1. The germline gives CDR1 MNHNS, CDR2 SASEGT. Germline trimming cut 5 bases from V and 6 bases from J; bases unmatched to any gene: 8. The CDR3 runs to 14 residues.

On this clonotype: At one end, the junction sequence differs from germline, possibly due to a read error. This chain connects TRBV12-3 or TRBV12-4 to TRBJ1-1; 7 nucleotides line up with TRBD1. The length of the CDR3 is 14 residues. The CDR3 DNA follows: TGCGCCAGCAGCCGACAGGGTAGGTGGACTGAAGCTTTCTTT. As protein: CASSRQGRWTEAFF.

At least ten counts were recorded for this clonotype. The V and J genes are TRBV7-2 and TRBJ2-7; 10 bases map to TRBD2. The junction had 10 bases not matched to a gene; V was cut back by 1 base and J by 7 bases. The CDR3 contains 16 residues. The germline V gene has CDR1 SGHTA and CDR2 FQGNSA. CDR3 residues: CASSLESGRAPREQYF. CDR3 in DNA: TGTGCCAGCAGCTTAGAGAGCGGGAGGGCCCCTCGGGAGCAGTACTTC.

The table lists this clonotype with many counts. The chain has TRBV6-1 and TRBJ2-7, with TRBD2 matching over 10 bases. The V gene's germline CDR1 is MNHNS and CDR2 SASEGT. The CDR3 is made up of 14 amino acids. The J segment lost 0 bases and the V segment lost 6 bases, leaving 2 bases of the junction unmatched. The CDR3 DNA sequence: TGTGCCAGCAGGTCTAGCGGGAGCTCCTACGAGCAGTACTTC. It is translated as CASRSSGSSYEQYF.

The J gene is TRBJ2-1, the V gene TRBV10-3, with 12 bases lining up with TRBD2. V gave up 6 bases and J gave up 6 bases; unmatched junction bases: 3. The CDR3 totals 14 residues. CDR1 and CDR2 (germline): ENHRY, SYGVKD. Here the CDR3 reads CAISVTSGGNEQFF. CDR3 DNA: TGTGCCATCAGCGTGACTAGCGGGGGCAATGAGCAGTTCTTC.

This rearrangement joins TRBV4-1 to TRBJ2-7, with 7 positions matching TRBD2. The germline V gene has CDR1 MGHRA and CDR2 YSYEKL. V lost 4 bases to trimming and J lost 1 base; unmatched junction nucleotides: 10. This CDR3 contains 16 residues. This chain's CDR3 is CASSLTWREGSYEQYF. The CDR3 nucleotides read TGCGCCAGCAGCCTCACGTGGAGGGAGGGGTCCTACGAGCAGTACTTC.

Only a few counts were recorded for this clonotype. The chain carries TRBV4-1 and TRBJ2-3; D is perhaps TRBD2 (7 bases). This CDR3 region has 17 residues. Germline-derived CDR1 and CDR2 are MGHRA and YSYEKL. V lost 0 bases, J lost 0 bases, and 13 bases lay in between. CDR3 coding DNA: TGCGCCAGCAGCCAAGAGTATGGGGGGGCGAGCACAGATACGCAGTATTTT. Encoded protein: CASSQEYGGASTDTQYF.

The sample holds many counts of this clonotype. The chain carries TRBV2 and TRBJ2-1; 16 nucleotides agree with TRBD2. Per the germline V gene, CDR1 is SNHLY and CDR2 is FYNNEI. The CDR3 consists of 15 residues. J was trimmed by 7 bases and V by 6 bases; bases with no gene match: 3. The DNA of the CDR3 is TGTGCCAGCAGAGAGGGACTAGCGGGGGGGAATGAGCAGTTCTTC. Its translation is CASREGLAGGNEQFF.

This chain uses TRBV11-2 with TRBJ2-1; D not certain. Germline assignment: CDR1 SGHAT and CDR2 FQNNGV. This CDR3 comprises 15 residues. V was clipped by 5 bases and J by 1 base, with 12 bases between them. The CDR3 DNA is TGTGCCAGCAGCCCCCTTCATGGGTCCTACAATGAGCAGTTCTTC. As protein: CASSPLHGSYNEQFF.

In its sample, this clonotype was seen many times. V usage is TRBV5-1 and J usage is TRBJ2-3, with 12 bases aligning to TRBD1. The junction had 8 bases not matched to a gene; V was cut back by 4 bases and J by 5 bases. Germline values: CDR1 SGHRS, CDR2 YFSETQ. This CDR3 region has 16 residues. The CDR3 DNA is TGCGCCAGCAGCGTACTCGGGACAGGGGGCGTAGATACGCAGTATTTT. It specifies CASSVLGTGGVDTQYF.

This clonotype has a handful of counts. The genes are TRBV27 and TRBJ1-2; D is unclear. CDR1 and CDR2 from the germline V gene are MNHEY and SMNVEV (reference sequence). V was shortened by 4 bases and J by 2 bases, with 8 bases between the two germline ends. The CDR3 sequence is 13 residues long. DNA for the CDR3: TGTGCCAGCAGTTACGATAAAAACTATGGCTACACCTTC. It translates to CASSYDKNYGYTF.

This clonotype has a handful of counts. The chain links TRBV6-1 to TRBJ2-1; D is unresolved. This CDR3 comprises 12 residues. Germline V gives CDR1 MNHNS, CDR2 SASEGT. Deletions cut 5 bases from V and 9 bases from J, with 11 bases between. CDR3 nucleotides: TGTGCCAGCAGTCCACCAGGCGGTGAGCAGTTCTTC. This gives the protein CASSPPGGEQFF.

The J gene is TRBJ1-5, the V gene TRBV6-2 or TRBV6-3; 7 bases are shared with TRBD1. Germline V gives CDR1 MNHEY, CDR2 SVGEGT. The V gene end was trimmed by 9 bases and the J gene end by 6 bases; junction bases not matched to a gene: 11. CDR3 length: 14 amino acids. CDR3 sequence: CASPTGFSGQPQHF. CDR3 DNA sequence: TGTGCCAGTCCGACAGGGTTTTCGGGTCAGCCCCAGCATTTT.

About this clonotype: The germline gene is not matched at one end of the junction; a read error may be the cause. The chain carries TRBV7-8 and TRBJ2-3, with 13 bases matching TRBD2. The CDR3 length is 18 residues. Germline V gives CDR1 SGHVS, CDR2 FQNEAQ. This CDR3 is CASTLPPWTSGSEDTQYF. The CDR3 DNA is TGTGCCAGCACCTTACCACCCTGGACTAGCGGGAGCGAAGATACGCAGTATTTT.

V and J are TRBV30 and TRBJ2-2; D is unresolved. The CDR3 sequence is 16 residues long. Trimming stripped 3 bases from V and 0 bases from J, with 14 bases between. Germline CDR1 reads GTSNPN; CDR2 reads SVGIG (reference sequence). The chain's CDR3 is CAWRRVGIANTGELFF. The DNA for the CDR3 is TGTGCCTGGAGGAGAGTAGGGATAGCGAACACCGGGGAGCTGTTTTTT.

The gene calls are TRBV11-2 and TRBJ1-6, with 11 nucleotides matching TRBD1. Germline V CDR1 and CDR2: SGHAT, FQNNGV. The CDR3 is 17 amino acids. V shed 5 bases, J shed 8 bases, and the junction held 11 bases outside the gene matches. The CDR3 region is CASSDPRDRGVDSPLHF. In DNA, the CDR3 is TGTGCCAGCAGCGATCCCCGGGACAGGGGGGTCGATTCACCCCTCCACTTT.

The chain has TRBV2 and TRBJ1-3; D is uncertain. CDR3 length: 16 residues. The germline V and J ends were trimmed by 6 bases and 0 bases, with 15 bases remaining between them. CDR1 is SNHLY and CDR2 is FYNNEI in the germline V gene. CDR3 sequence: CASRTAQASSGNTIYF. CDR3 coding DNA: TGTGCCAGCAGAACAGCCCAGGCTTCCTCTGGAAACACCATATATTTT.

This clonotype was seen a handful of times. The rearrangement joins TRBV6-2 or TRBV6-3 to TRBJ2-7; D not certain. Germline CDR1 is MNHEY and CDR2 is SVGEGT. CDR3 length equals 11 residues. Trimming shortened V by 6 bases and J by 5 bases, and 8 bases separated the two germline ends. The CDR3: CASSWENEQYF. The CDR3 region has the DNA TGTGCCAGCAGCTGGGAAAACGAGCAGTACTTC.

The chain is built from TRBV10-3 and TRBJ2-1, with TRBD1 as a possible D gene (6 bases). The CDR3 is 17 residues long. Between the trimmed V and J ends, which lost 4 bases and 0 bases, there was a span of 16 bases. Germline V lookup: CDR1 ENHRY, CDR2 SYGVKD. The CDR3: CAISVTQGRGSYNEQFF. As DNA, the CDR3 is TGTGCCATCAGTGTCACACAGGGTCGGGGCTCCTACAATGAGCAGTTCTTC.

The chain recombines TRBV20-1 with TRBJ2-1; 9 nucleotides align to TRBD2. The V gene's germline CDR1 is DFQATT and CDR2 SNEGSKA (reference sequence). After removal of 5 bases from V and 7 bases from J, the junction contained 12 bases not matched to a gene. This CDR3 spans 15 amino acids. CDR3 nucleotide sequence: TGCAGTGCTTCGGGCGGGGGGGCTTTAGGGAATGAGCAGTTCTTC. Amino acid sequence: CSASGGGALGNEQFF.

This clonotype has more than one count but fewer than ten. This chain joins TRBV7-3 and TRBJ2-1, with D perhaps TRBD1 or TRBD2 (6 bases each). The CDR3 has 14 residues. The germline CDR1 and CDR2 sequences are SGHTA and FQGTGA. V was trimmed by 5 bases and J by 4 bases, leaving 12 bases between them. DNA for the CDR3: TGTGCCAGCAGCCCAGGGGAGGTTTACAATGAGCAGTTCTTC. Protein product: CASSPGEVYNEQFF.

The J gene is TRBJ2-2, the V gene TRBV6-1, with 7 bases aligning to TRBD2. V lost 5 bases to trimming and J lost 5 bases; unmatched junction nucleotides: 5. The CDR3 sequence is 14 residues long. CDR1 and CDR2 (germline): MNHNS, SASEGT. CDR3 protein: CASSYIGGTGELFF. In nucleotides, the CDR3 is TGTGCCAGCAGTTATATCGGGGGGACCGGGGAGCTGTTTTTT.

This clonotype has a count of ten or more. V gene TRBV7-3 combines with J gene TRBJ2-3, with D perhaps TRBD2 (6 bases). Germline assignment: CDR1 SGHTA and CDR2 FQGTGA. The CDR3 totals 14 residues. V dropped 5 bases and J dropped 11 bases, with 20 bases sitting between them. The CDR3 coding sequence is TGTGCCAGCAGCCCTTCCGGGGGAGAGATTATGCAGTATTTT. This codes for CASSPSGGEIMQYF.

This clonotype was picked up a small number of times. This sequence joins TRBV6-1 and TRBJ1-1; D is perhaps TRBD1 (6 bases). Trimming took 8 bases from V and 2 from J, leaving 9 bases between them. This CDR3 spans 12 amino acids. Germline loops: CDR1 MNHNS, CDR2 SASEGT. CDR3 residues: CASGQRNTEAFF. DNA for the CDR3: TGTGCCAGCGGACAGCGCAACACTGAAGCTTTCTTT.

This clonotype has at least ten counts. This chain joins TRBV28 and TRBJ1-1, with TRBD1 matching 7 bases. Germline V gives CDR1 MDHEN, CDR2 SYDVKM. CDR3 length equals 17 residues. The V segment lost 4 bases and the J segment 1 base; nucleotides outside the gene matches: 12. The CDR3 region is CASSSGAGGAWNTEAFF. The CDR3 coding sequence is TGTGCCAGCAGTTCTGGGGCAGGGGGGGCATGGAACACTGAAGCTTTCTTT.